The 23 T cell receptor beta chains listed next were all sequenced from one sample in a study of blood T cell repertoires in COVID-19. Repertoires were generated with immunoSEQ multiplex PCR, while TCRdb's copy carries only in-frame clones and drops some. The profile shows about 160,000 clones, under 80% of them singletons. Source material: peripheral blood. These receptors originate from a man between 65 and 80 years old with acute or convalescent COVID-19.

V usage is TRBV13 and J usage is TRBJ2-2; 10 positions match TRBD2. This CDR3 is 16 amino acids long. The germline CDR1 and CDR2 sequences are PRHDT and FYEKMQ (reference sequence). V lost 0 bases to trimming and J lost 5 bases; unmatched junction nucleotides: 3. The CDR3 sequence: CASSLGLAGVTGELFF. As DNA, the CDR3 is TGTGCCAGCAGCTTAGGTCTAGCGGGAGTTACCGGGGAGCTGTTTTTT.

This clone was seen just once. The J gene is TRBJ1-1, the V gene TRBV28; 8 bases map to TRBD1. Germline lookup yields CDR1 MDHEN and CDR2 SYDVKM. The CDR3 is 14 amino acids. With 6 bases clipped from V and 3 bases from J, the junction kept 6 bases outside the gene matches. CDR3 nucleotides: TGTGCCAGCAGGTCAGGGGGCGGGTACACTGAAGCTTTCTTT. Translation gives CASRSGGGYTEAFF.

The rearrangement uses TRBV7-6 and TRBJ2-5; D unresolved. Germline loops: CDR1 SGHVS, CDR2 FNYEAQ. The CDR3 is 13 residues long. V was cut by 1 base and J by 4 bases, with 7 bases left in between. For the CDR3, the DNA is TGTGCCAGCAGCTTAGAGTCGGGAGAGACCCAGTACTTC. Amino acid sequence: CASSLESGETQYF. The variable domain in full, with the rest retrieved from reference TRBV7-6 and TRBJ2-5, is GAGVSQSPRYKVTKRGQDVALRCDPISGHVSLYWYRQALGQGPEFLTYFNYEAQQDKSGLPNDRFSAERPEGSISTLTIQRTEQRDSAMYRCASSLESGETQYFGPGTRLLVL.

This clone was seen a few times. V is TRBV3-1 (or the pseudogene TRBV3-2) and J is TRBJ2-4; D is uncertain. The germline V gene has CDR1 LGHDT and CDR2 YNNKEL (reference sequence). The CDR3 totals 13 residues. V was pared by 0 bases and J by 4 bases, with 4 bases between. The chain's CDR3 is CASSQDQKNIQYF. CDR3 bases: TGTGCCAGCAGCCAAGACCAAAAAAACATTCAGTACTTC.

This clone came up a few times. The chain couples TRBV6-2 or TRBV6-3 to TRBJ2-7, with D possibly matching TRBD1 (8 bases). The CDR3 sequence is 20 residues long. Germline CDR1 is MNHEY and CDR2 is SVGEGT. The V end was cut by 6 bases, the J end by 3 bases, with 33 bases between. CDR3: CASSNPLGRGSGQESYEQYF. The CDR3 DNA is TGTGCCAGCAGCAACCCCTTGGGGCGGGGGTCGGGACAGGAGAGCTACGAGCAGTACTTC.

V usage is TRBV21-1 and J usage is TRBJ2-2; TRBD2 is the table's D call, not checked against the DNA. TRBV21-1 constitutes a pseudogene. The CDR3 contains 13 residues. CDR3 sequence reads: CASSIPEGRELFF. The CDR3 DNA reads TGTGCCAGCAGCATCCCTGAGGGCCGGGAGCTGTTTTTT.

The chain carries TRBV9 and TRBJ1-1; TRBD1 agrees at 9 bases. V was clipped by 3 bases and J by 3 bases; unmatched bases: 9. The CDR3 is made up of 16 amino acids. From germline, CDR1 is SGDLS and CDR2 YYNGEE. The chain's CDR3 is CASSATGTGLYTEAFF. In DNA, the CDR3 is TGTGCCAGCAGCGCGACCGGGACAGGGCTTTACACTGAAGCTTTCTTT.

This clone was picked up one time. This rearrangement joins TRBV21-1 to TRBJ1-2; the D call TRBD1 from the table was never checked on the DNA. TRBV21-1 constitutes a pseudogene. The CDR3 spans 14 residues. In DNA, the CDR3 is TGTGCCAGCACCAGGGCCGCTCACTTCTATGGCTACACCTTC. It translates to CASTRAAHFYGYTF.

The J gene is TRBJ2-7, the V gene TRBV11-2; D not certain. Germline V gives CDR1 SGHAT, CDR2 FQNNGV. The CDR3 extends over 11 amino acids. The V end lost 3 bases, the J end lost 3 bases, and 3 bases lay between the germline ends. In DNA form, the CDR3 reads TGTGCCAGCAGCTTTATCTACGAGCAGTACTTC. Amino acid sequence: CASSFIYEQYF.

The chain employs TRBV7-6 and TRBJ2-5, with D possibly TRBD1 on 5 matching bases. V dropped 1 base and J dropped 2 bases, with 11 bases sitting between them. Germline-derived CDR1 and CDR2 are SGHVS and FNYEAQ. This CDR3 comprises 15 residues. The CDR3 loop reads CASSLDRQLQETQYF. The CDR3 DNA sequence: TGTGCCAGCAGCTTAGATAGACAGCTACAAGAGACCCAGTACTTC.

This chain links TRBV19 with TRBJ2-3; D remains unclear. Germline V gives CDR1 LNHDA, CDR2 SQIVND (reference sequence). Trimming stripped 6 bases from V and 3 bases from J, with 13 bases between. This CDR3 comprises 14 residues. This chain's CDR3 is CASRRAVLTDTQYF. In DNA form, the CDR3 reads TGTGCCAGTAGGCGCGCGGTATTAACAGATACGCAGTATTTT.

The chain is built from TRBV13 and TRBJ2-5, with 13 bases matching TRBD2. Germline values: CDR1 PRHDT, CDR2 FYEKMQ (reference sequence). Germline trimming cut 3 bases from V and 5 bases from J; bases unmatched to any gene: 3. The CDR3 covers 15 residues. This CDR3 is CASSFGTSGMETQYF. CDR3 in DNA: TGTGCCAGCAGCTTCGGGACTAGCGGGATGGAGACCCAGTACTTC.

The rearrangement uses TRBV3-1 (or the pseudogene TRBV3-2) and TRBJ2-7, with D possibly being TRBD2 (5 bases). Germline V gives CDR1 LGHDT, CDR2 YNNKEL (reference sequence). V was trimmed by 4 bases and J by 0 bases, leaving 19 bases between them. This CDR3 region has 17 residues. The CDR3: CASSPSWGESYSYEQYF. The CDR3 region has the DNA TGTGCCAGCAGCCCATCTTGGGGAGAGTCTTACTCCTACGAGCAGTACTTC.

The chain has TRBV11-2 and TRBJ2-3; 8 positions match TRBD2. Germline V gives CDR1 SGHAT, CDR2 FQNNGV. Unmatched junction bases numbered 14, after V lost 5 bases and J lost 7 bases. The CDR3 sequence is 16 residues long. The chain's CDR3 is CASSPPGRGVINTQYF. CDR3 in DNA: TGTGCCAGCAGCCCCCCTGGGCGGGGGGTAATAAATACGCAGTATTTT. Full variable domain (remainder filled in from reference TRBV11-2 and TRBJ2-3): EAGVAQSPRYKIIEKRQSVAFWCNPISGHATLYWYQQILGQGPKLLIQFQNNGVVDDSQLPKDRFSAERLKGVDSTLKIQPAKLEDSAVYLCASSPPGRGVINTQYFGPGTRLTVL.

This rearrangement joins TRBV11-3 to TRBJ2-7, with TRBD1 identical over 10 bases. V was clipped by 1 base and J by 3 bases; unmatched bases: 3. The CDR3 is made up of 15 amino acids. From germline, CDR1 is SGHNT and CDR2 YENEEA. As DNA, the CDR3 is TGTGCCAGCAGCTTAGTGGACAGGGGGTTCTACGAGCAGTACTTC. Protein product: CASSLVDRGFYEQYF. The complete variable domain, with remaining parts taken from reference TRBV11-3 and TRBJ2-7, reads EAGVVQSPRYKIIEKKQPVAFWCNPISGHNTLYWYLQNLGQGPELLIRYENEEAVDDSQLPKDRFSAERLKGVDSTLKIQPAELGDSAVYLCASSLVDRGFYEQYFGPGTRLTVT.

This clone showed up just once. V is TRBV28 and J is TRBJ1-2, with TRBD1 matching over 9 bases. The junction had 7 bases not matched to a gene; V was cut back by 6 bases and J by 2 bases. Looked up from germline, CDR1 is MDHEN and CDR2 is SYDVKM. The CDR3 runs to 15 residues. The DNA for the CDR3 is TGTGCCAGCAGCCCTCCGGGACAGGGCAACTATGGCTACACCTTC. Translation: CASSPPGQGNYGYTF.

The chain links TRBV12-3 or TRBV12-4 to TRBJ1-1, with a weak D call TRBD1 (5 bases). The CDR3 totals 13 residues. V lost 4 bases, J lost 7 bases, and 13 bases lay in between. The CDR3 sequence: CASSSQGGREAFF. The CDR3 DNA reads TGTGCCAGCAGTTCTCAGGGAGGTCGTGAAGCTTTCTTT.

The chain is built from TRBV10-3 and TRBJ2-7, with D perhaps TRBD2 (7 bases). The germline V and J ends were trimmed by 6 bases and 2 bases, with 14 bases remaining between them. CDR3 length: 14 amino acids. Germline V gives CDR1 ENHRY, CDR2 SYGVKD. The CDR3 protein is CAISEGGGPYEQYF. Here the CDR3 DNA reads TGTGCCATCAGCGAGGGGGGAGGGCCCTACGAGCAGTACTTC.

J is TRBJ2-1 and V is TRBV27; weak D call: TRBD2 (5 bases). Germline V lookup: CDR1 MNHEY, CDR2 SMNVEV (reference sequence). V lost 2 bases and J lost 4, with 12 bases in between. CDR3 length equals 15 residues. The CDR3 region is CASSLASLTYNEQFF. CDR3 bases: TGTGCCAGCAGTTTAGCTAGCCTAACTTACAATGAGCAGTTCTTC.

The chain combines TRBV5-4 with TRBJ1-4, with D perhaps matching TRBD1 (6 bases). The CDR3 is made up of 12 amino acids. Deletions cut 4 bases from V and 8 bases from J, with 9 bases between. CDR1 and CDR2 from the germline V gene are SGHNT and YYREEE (reference sequence). Here the CDR3 reads CASSATGEKLFF. The DNA for the CDR3 is TGTGCCAGCAGCGCCACAGGGGAAAAACTGTTTTTT.

The chain combines TRBV18 with TRBJ2-3, with D maybe TRBD1 (6 bases). Trimming stripped 1 base from V and 3 bases from J, with 8 bases between. Germline V gene sequence: CDR1 KGHSH, CDR2 LQKENI. CDR3 length equals 14 residues. The CDR3: CASSPQGTTDTQYF. The CDR3 DNA reads as TGTGCCAGCTCACCACAGGGGACAACAGATACGCAGTATTTT.

The gene calls are TRBV28 and TRBJ1-1; D remains ambiguous. CDR1 MDHEN and CDR2 SYDVKM come from the germline V gene. CDR3 length: 13 residues. The ends were cut back, 2 bases at V and 8 bases at J, with 12 bases in the middle. CDR3 protein: CASSLPHTGEAFF. The CDR3 DNA reads as TGTGCCAGCAGTTTACCCCACACGGGAGAAGCTTTCTTT. Full variable domain (rest looked up from reference TRBV28 and TRBJ1-1): DVKVTQSSRYLVKRTGEKVFLECVQDMDHENMFWYRQDPGLGLRLIYFSYDVKMKEKGDIPEGYSVSREKKERFSLILESASTNQTSMYLCASSLPHTGEAFFGQGTRLTVV.

The chain uses TRBV5-1 and TRBJ2-3; 7 bases line up with TRBD1. The V and J ends lost 4 bases and 3 bases, in that order; junction bases with no gene match: 8. This CDR3 is built from 15 residues. CDR1 is SGHRS and CDR2 is YFSETQ in the germline V gene. The CDR3 region is CASSLSGTVTDTQYF. As DNA, the CDR3 is TGCGCCAGCAGCCTCTCCGGGACAGTAACAGATACGCAGTATTTT.